The 15 T cell receptor beta chains below all came from one sample that was sequenced in a study of blood T cell repertoires in COVID-19. Using immunoSEQ multiplex PCR, the repertoire was profiled, and TCRdb retains in-frame clones only, with some absent. The repertoire includes more than 300,000 clones, 90% of them detected once, and around 0.96% sits in the top ten. Specimen: peripheral blood. These receptors were taken from a woman in her forties with COVID-19, enrolled during active disease.

V and J are TRBV10-3 and TRBJ2-1; TRBD2 matches 11 bases. The CDR3 has 14 amino acids. Germline loops: CDR1 ENHRY, CDR2 SYGVKD. J lost 8 bases, V lost 10 bases, and 10 bases had no gene match. The CDR3 sequence is CATLAGGPGDEQFF. As DNA, the CDR3 is TGTGCCACCTTAGCGGGGGGGCCGGGAGATGAGCAGTTCTTC.

This chain uses TRBV29-1 with TRBJ2-5; TRBD1 aligns across 8 bases. V lost 8 bases, J lost 7 bases, and 18 bases stayed unmatched. This CDR3 region has 15 residues. The V gene's germline CDR1 is SQVTM and CDR2 ANQGSEA. CDR3 sequence (DNA): TGCAGCTCCGAGCAGGGGGCGCAGGCGGGTAGGACCCAGTACTTC. Its protein is CSSEQGAQAGRTQYF.

The gene calls are TRBV7-2 and TRBJ2-5; 7 bases match TRBD2. V lost 1 base, J lost 5 bases, and 7 bases stayed unmatched. This CDR3 region has 15 residues. The V gene's germline CDR1 is SGHTA and CDR2 FQGNSA. The CDR3 loop reads CASSLVLGEGETQYF. The CDR3 DNA follows: TGTGCCAGCAGCTTAGTGTTGGGGGAGGGCGAGACCCAGTACTTC. Together with reference TRBV7-2 and TRBJ2-5, the CDR3 gives the full variable domain: GAGVSQSPSNKVTEKGKDVELRCDPISGHTALYWYRQSLGQGLEFLIYFQGNSAPDKSGLPSDRFSAERTGGSVSTLTIQRTQQEDSAVYLCASSLVLGEGETQYFGPGTRLLVL.

The J gene is TRBJ2-7, the V gene TRBV14; D is unresolved. The CDR3 has 11 amino acids. With 2 bases removed from V and 10 bases from J, the gap between germline ends came to 9 bases. Germline assignment: CDR1 SGHDN and CDR2 FVKESK. The CDR3 loop reads CASSQYRDQYF. CDR3 nucleotides: TGTGCCAGCAGCCAATACCGCGATCAGTACTTC. Filled out from reference TRBV14 and TRBJ2-7, the complete variable domain reads EAGVTQFPSHSVIEKGQTVTLRCDPISGHDNLYWYRRVMGKEIKFLLHFVKESKQDESGMPNNRFLAERTGGTYSTLKVQPAELEDSGVYFCASSQYRDQYFGPGTRLTVT.

The chain uses TRBV28 and TRBJ1-2, with 9 bases aligning to TRBD1. From germline, CDR1 is MDHEN and CDR2 SYDVKM. This CDR3 has 13 residues. V dropped 7 bases and J dropped 8; count of bases not matched to a gene: 8. This chain's CDR3 is CASTDRGARGYTF. The CDR3 DNA reads TGTGCCAGCACAGACAGGGGGGCGAGAGGCTACACCTTC.

V usage is TRBV6-6 and J usage is TRBJ1-4, with 9 bases identical to TRBD1. The CDR3 has 15 residues. From germline, CDR1 is MNHNY and CDR2 SVGAGI (reference sequence). Unmatched junction bases numbered 10, after V lost 6 bases and J lost 8 bases. The DNA for the CDR3 is TGTGCCAGCAGCCGAGGGGACAGGGTGAGGGAAAAACTGTTTTTT. Protein sequence: CASSRGDRVREKLFF.

The gene calls are TRBV4-1 and TRBJ2-7, with 7 bases that match TRBD1. Germline CDR1 reads MGHRA; CDR2 reads YSYEKL. After removal of 4 bases from V and 4 bases from J, the junction contained 7 bases not matched to a gene. The CDR3 runs to 14 residues. The CDR3 loop is CASSRRDRSYEQYF. The CDR3 DNA is TGCGCCAGCAGCCGCCGGGACAGATCGTACGAGCAGTACTTC.

The J gene is TRBJ1-4, the V gene TRBV7-6, with 8 bases lining up with TRBD1. This CDR3 spans 17 amino acids. Trimming removed 1 base from V and 5 bases from J; junction bases left unmatched: 9. Germline CDR1 and CDR2: SGHVS and FNYEAQ. CDR3 sequence reads: CASSLDGRGQGNEKLFF. Written as DNA, the CDR3 is TGTGCCAGCAGCTTAGACGGGCGCGGACAGGGAAATGAAAAACTGTTTTTT. The variable domain in full, with the rest retrieved from reference TRBV7-6 and TRBJ1-4, is GAGVSQSPRYKVTKRGQDVALRCDPISGHVSLYWYRQALGQGPEFLTYFNYEAQQDKSGLPNDRFSAERPEGSISTLTIQRTEQRDSAMYRCASSLDGRGQGNEKLFFGSGTQLSVL.

The CDR3 coding sequence is TGTGCCAGCACCCAACCACAGGGGGCAAGAGGCACAGATACGCAGTATTTT. This codes for CASTQPQGARGTDTQYF. The chain has TRBV2 and TRBJ2-3, with TRBD1 matching 9 bases. CDR1 is SNHLY and CDR2 is FYNNEI in the germline V gene. This CDR3 is built from 17 residues. V dropped 7 bases and J dropped 1; count of bases not matched to a gene: 12.

The rearrangement links TRBV27 to TRBJ2-7, with TRBD1 matching over 7 bases. The V and J ends lost 5 bases and 3 bases, in that order; junction bases with no gene match: 7. The germline CDR1 and CDR2 sequences are MNHEY and SMNVEV (reference sequence). CDR3 length equals 14 residues. As DNA, the CDR3 is TGTGCCAGCAGTCTTGGACAGGAGTTCTACGAGCAGTACTTC. It translates to CASSLGQEFYEQYF.

This chain connects TRBV18 to TRBJ1-6; 9 bases map to TRBD1. CDR1 is KGHSH and CDR2 is LQKENI in the germline V gene. V shed 3 bases and J 7 bases; nucleotides not matched to a gene: 7. This CDR3 has 16 amino acids. The CDR3 region is CASSPGPGQGNSPLHF. CDR3 DNA sequence: TGTGCCAGCTCACCTGGACCGGGACAGGGAAATTCACCCCTCCACTTT.

The chain joins TRBV10-3 to TRBJ1-2; 9 nucleotides agree with TRBD1. The V segment lost 8 bases and the J segment 4 bases; nucleotides outside the gene matches: 8. Per the germline V gene, CDR1 is ENHRY and CDR2 is SYGVKD. This CDR3 spans 14 amino acids. The CDR3 here is CAIGEDRGGYGYTF. CDR3 DNA sequence: TGTGCCATCGGAGAGGACAGGGGTGGCTATGGCTACACCTTC.

J is TRBJ1-1 and V is TRBV5-4; maybe TRBD1 (6 bases). Trimming cost V 0 bases and J 5 bases, with 11 bases left between them. The CDR3 is 14 residues long. Per the germline V gene, CDR1 is SGHNT and CDR2 is YYREEE (reference sequence). The CDR3 here is CASSLAAGATEAFF. The CDR3 DNA is TGTGCCAGCAGCTTGGCGGCAGGGGCAACTGAAGCTTTCTTT.

This chain connects TRBV7-8 to TRBJ2-1; 7 positions match TRBD1. Germline CDR1 reads SGHVS; CDR2 reads FQNEAQ. CDR3 size: 16 residues. J was trimmed by 2 bases and V by 2 bases; bases with no gene match: 6. CDR3 DNA sequence: TGTGCCAGCAGCTTACGACAGGGATTACCCTACAATGAGCAGTTCTTC. It specifies CASSLRQGLPYNEQFF.

The gene calls are TRBV6-5 and TRBJ1-4, with 10 bases lining up with TRBD1. Unmatched junction bases numbered 6, after V lost 6 bases and J lost 8 bases. Germline assignment: CDR1 MNHEY and CDR2 SVGAGI. This CDR3 is 14 amino acids long. This CDR3 reads CASRPGQGKEKLFF. Here the CDR3 DNA reads TGTGCCAGCAGACCGGGACAGGGGAAGGAAAAACTGTTTTTT.